What follows are 18 T cell receptor beta chains derived from one specimen sequenced in a study of post-analysis software for immune sequencing data (dated by TCRdb to about 2015). General conclusions and limits of the study: Significantly higher frequencies in patients than in controls were found for roughly 5 TRBV segments, including TRBV5-6, TRBV5-1 and TRBV20-1.

The library relied on PCR. TCRdb records Illumina HiSeq 2500 as the sequencer. To reduce PCR and sequencing biases, unique molecular identifiers were incorporated into the TCR beta cDNA libraries. The raw public data were reprocessed by TCRdb itself: fastp quality trimming at Q25, MiXCR clonotype calling, in-frame beta chains only. Each entry is one CDR3 protein sequence, shown with its most common DNA and genes. The sample table records more than 450,000 distinct CDR3 sequences; approximately 34% of these occur just once. Approximately 6% of the sample goes to the ten largest clones. Their antigens are not known. What was sequenced was blood. The receptors here all came from a girl aged 2 to 17 with multiple sclerosis.

V usage is TRBV5-1 and J usage is TRBJ2-3, with 8 bases matching TRBD2. The ends lost 0 bases at V and 2 bases at J; junction bases unmatched: 2. The CDR3 has 15 amino acids. Germline CDR1 is SGHRS and CDR2 is YFSETQ. The CDR3 bases are TGCGCCAGCAGCTTGGAAGCGGGGGCCACAGATACGCAGTATTTT. Encoded protein: CASSLEAGATDTQYF.

DNA for the CDR3: TGCAGTGCTAGAGAGGTCAGCTGGCCCGAGACCCAGTACTTC. It translates to CSAREVSWPETQYF. The chain is built from TRBV20-1 and TRBJ2-5; D is unresolved. The CDR3 loop spans 14 amino acids. The germline CDR1 and CDR2 sequences are DFQATT and SNEGSKA (reference sequence). Trimming pared 0 bases from V and 5 bases from J, leaving 13 bases between.

This rearrangement joins TRBV7-2 to TRBJ1-5; the D gene is possibly TRBD1 (6 bases). Germline CDR1 and CDR2: SGHTA and FQGNSA. The ends were cut back, 7 bases at V and 4 bases at J, with 17 bases in the middle. CDR3 length: 15 amino acids. CDR3 nucleotides: TGTGCCAGCACCCTAATGGGGGCGAGGAATCAGCCCCAGCATTTT. Translation gives CASTLMGARNQPQHF. The full variable domain, with the rest looked up from reference TRBV7-2 and TRBJ1-5, is GAGVSQSPSNKVTEKGKDVELRCDPISGHTALYWYRQSLGQGLEFLIYFQGNSAPDKSGLPSDRFSAERTGGSVSTLTIQRTQQEDSAVYLCASTLMGARNQPQHFGDGTRLSIL.

This clonotype has only a few counts. The J gene is TRBJ2-5, the V gene TRBV7-2, with D unresolved. This CDR3 contains 14 residues. The germline CDR1 and CDR2 sequences are SGHTA and FQGNSA. Trimming took off 1 base at V and 0 bases at J, with 6 bases between the two ends. CDR3 amino acids: CASSLVLYQETQYF. CDR3 DNA sequence: TGTGCCAGCAGCTTAGTCCTGTACCAAGAGACCCAGTACTTC.

The chain is built from TRBV7-9 and TRBJ2-4; D is perhaps TRBD2 (5 bases). The J call may be incorrect, as the DNA end agrees better with TRBJ2-7. The CDR3 runs 15 residues. Germline V gives CDR1 SEHNR, CDR2 FQNEAQ (reference sequence). The CDR3 spells CASSLGSSGSYEQYF. CDR3 in DNA: TGTGCCAGCAGCTTAGGCAGCAGCGGCTCCTACGAGCAGTACTTC.

The V and J genes are TRBV20-1 and TRBJ1-1, with D perhaps TRBD1 (6 bases). The CDR3 runs to 13 residues. V lost 2 bases and J lost 1, with 8 bases in between. Germline V gene data show CDR1 as DFQATT and CDR2 as SNEGSKA (reference sequence). The CDR3 DNA sequence: TGCAGTGCTAGAAACAGGGAGAACACTGAAGCTTTCTTT. It yields the protein CSARNRENTEAFF.

The V and J genes are TRBV3-1 and TRBJ2-4, with D unclear. Germline CDR1 LGHDT, CDR2 YNNKEL (reference sequence). Trimming stripped 4 bases from V and 5 bases from J, with 6 bases between. The CDR3 has 12 amino acids. The CDR3 sequence: CASSPTQNIQYF. CDR3 nucleotide sequence: TGTGCCAGCAGCCCCACCCAAAACATTCAGTACTTC. Complete variable domain (other parts from reference TRBV3-1 and TRBJ2-4): DTAVSQTPKYLVTQMGNDKSIKCEQNLGHDTMYWYKQDSKKFLKIMFSYNNKELIINETVPNRFSPKSPDKAHLNLHINSLELGDSAVYFCASSPTQNIQYFGAGTRLSVL.

As for this clonotype: The germline gene is not matched at one end of the junction; a read error may be the cause. The rearrangement joins TRBV11-2 to TRBJ2-4; the match to TRBD1 covers 7 bases. The CDR3 runs to 16 residues. Looked up from germline, CDR1 is SGHAT and CDR2 is FQNNGV. CDR3 sequence (DNA): TGTGCCGGCAGCTCATCAGGGGGTGTAGCCAAAAACATTCAGTACTTC. Translated: CAGSSSGGVAKNIQYF.

The chain links TRBV6-4 to TRBJ2-7, with D perhaps TRBD2 (5 bases). This CDR3 comprises 15 residues. Germline loops: CDR1 MRHNA, CDR2 SNTAGT. V dropped 3 bases and J dropped 3 bases, with 15 bases sitting between them. CDR3 in DNA: TGTGCCAGCAGTGAGAGTGCGGACTCCTACTACGAGCAGTACTTC. This encodes CASSESADSYYEQYF.

CDR3 nucleotide sequence: TGCAGTGCTAGAGACCCTCAAGTAGCCAAAAACATTCAGTACTTC. This sequence encodes CSARDPQVAKNIQYF. The chain links TRBV20-1 to TRBJ2-4; the D is unclear. Germline CDR1 and CDR2: DFQATT and SNEGSKA (reference sequence). The length of the CDR3 is 15 residues. Trimming shortened V by 0 bases and J by 0 bases, and 9 bases separated the two germline ends.

This clonotype came up a few times. The J gene is TRBJ2-7, the V gene TRBV6-6, with D perhaps TRBD1 or TRBD2 (5 bases each). With 7 bases removed from V and 0 bases from J, the gap between germline ends came to 13 bases. The germline gives CDR1 MNHNY, CDR2 SVGAGI (reference sequence). This CDR3 has 14 amino acids. In DNA form, the CDR3 reads TGTGCCAGCAAAGATGGGGGAAGCTCCTACGAGCAGTACTTC. This gives the protein CASKDGGSSYEQYF.

This clonotype was found a few times. The gene calls are TRBV20-1 and TRBJ2-7; D is uncertain. The ends were cut back, 4 bases at V and 4 bases at J, with 5 bases in the middle. CDR3 size: 10 residues. From germline, CDR1 is DFQATT and CDR2 SNEGSKA (reference sequence). The CDR3 loop reads CSATGYEQYF. The CDR3 DNA reads as TGCAGTGCTACTGGTTACGAGCAGTACTTC.

This clonotype was detected only a few times. The chain has TRBV5-1 and TRBJ2-7; tentative D call: TRBD2 (6 bases). The V and J ends lost 7 bases and 4 bases respectively, with 18 bases between them. Germline V gene lookup returns CDR1 SGHRS and CDR2 YFSETQ. This CDR3 is built from 14 residues. In DNA form, the CDR3 reads TGCGCCAGCCGGGTTTCGGAGGGTGCTTACGAGCAGTACTTC. Amino acid sequence: CASRVSEGAYEQYF.

J is TRBJ1-5 and V is TRBV5-1, with unresolved D. The ends were cut back, 2 bases at V and 6 bases at J, with 15 bases in the middle. This CDR3 has 15 residues. The germline CDR1 and CDR2 sequences are SGHRS and YFSETQ. Written as DNA, the CDR3 is TGCGCCAGCAGCTTTGGCGGGATATTGGGTCAGCCCCAGCATTTT. Protein product: CASSFGGILGQPQHF.

V gene TRBV27 combines with J gene TRBJ2-7; 10 bases match TRBD2. The DNA matches TRBJ2-5 better at its end, which makes the J call doubtful. Germline V CDR1 and CDR2: MNHEY, SMNVEV (reference sequence). The CDR3 extends over 14 amino acids. The CDR3 region is CASTPAGGSETQYF. The CDR3 region has the DNA TGTGCCAGCACCCCAGCGGGGGGGTCGGAGACCCAGTACTTC.

V gene TRBV3-1 combines with J gene TRBJ2-3; the D is unclear. CDR3 length equals 15 residues. Trimming shortened V by 1 base and J by 1 base, and 9 bases separated the two germline ends. Germline CDR1 and CDR2: LGHDT and YNNKEL (reference sequence). CDR3: CASSQATARTDTQYF. DNA of the CDR3: TGTGCCAGCAGCCAAGCTACTGCACGCACAGATACGCAGTATTTT.

The CDR3 loop reads CASRPRLAGQETQYF. CDR3 coding DNA: TGTGCCAGCAGACCCAGACTAGCGGGACAAGAGACCCAGTACTTC. The rearrangement links TRBV7-2 to TRBJ2-5; 11 bases are shared with TRBD2. The CDR3 length is 15 residues. The V segment lost 6 bases and the J segment 2 bases; nucleotides outside the gene matches: 5. Germline values: CDR1 SGHTA, CDR2 FQGNSA.

This clonotype was recorded a few times. V usage is TRBV5-1 and J usage is TRBJ2-3; TRBD2 is a possible D gene (6 bases). Per germline, CDR1 SGHRS and CDR2 YFSETQ. V lost 4 bases and J 4 bases, leaving 10 bases between the germline ends. This CDR3 comprises 13 residues. In DNA form, the CDR3 reads TGCGCCAGCAGCGAAGGGACTGCAGATACGCAGTATTTT. Translating gives CASSEGTADTQYF.